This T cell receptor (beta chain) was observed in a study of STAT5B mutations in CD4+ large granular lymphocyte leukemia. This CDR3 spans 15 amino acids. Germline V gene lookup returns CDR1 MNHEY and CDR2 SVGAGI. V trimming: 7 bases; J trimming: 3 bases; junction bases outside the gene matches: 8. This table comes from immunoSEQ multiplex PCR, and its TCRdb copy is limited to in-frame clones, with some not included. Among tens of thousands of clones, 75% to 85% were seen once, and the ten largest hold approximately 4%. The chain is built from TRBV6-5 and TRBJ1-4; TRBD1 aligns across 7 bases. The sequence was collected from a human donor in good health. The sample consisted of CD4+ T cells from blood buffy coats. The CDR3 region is CASTLNRGANEKLFF. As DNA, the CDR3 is TGTGCCAGCACCCTAAACAGGGGAGCTAATGAAAAACTGTTTTTT.